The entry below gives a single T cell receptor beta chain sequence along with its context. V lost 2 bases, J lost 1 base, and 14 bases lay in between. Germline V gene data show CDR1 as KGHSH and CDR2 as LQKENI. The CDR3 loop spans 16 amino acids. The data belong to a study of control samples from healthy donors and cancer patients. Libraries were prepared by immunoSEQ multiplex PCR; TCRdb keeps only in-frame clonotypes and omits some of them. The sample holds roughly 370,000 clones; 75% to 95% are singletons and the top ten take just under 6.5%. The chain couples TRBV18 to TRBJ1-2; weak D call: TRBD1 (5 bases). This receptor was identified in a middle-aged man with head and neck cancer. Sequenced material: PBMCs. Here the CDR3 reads CASSPGTDGYNYGYTF. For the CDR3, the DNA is TGTGCCAGCTCACCAGGGACGGACGGTTATAACTATGGCTACACCTTC. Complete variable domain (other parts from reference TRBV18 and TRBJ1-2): NAGVMQNPRHLVRRRGQEARLRCSPMKGHSHVYWYRQLPEEGLKFMVYLQKENIIDESGMPKERFSAEFPKEGPSILRIQQVVRGDSAAYFCASSPGTDGYNYGYTFGSGTRLTVV.